This TCR beta chain comes out of a study of human CD8 memory T cell subsets. Study results and limitations: Stem-like memory T cells and precursor exhausted T cells had repertoires that overlapped very little.

The authors enriched total CD8+ T cells by negative magnetic separation. This clonotype counts as medium-sized by frequency. Its target is not known. This CDR3 has 12 residues. Germline V gene sequence: CDR1 LNHDA, CDR2 SQIVND (reference sequence). Investigators built TCR beta libraries using UMI-labeled 5' RACE. Authors' processing steps: Between roughly 3,000 and 18,000 functional CDR3 beta clonotypes were found per TCR beta library. TCRdb re-called the 5' RACE reads; one entry per CDR3 protein, DNA not given. TCRdb's processing, not the study's, gives the V and J calls here. The sample table sets out roughly 10,000 distinct CDR3 sequences.

Input material: CD8+ T cells from PBMCs. The sequence derives from a human donor in good health. The chain combines TRBV19 with TRBJ2-2. This CDR3 reads CASERVTGELFF.